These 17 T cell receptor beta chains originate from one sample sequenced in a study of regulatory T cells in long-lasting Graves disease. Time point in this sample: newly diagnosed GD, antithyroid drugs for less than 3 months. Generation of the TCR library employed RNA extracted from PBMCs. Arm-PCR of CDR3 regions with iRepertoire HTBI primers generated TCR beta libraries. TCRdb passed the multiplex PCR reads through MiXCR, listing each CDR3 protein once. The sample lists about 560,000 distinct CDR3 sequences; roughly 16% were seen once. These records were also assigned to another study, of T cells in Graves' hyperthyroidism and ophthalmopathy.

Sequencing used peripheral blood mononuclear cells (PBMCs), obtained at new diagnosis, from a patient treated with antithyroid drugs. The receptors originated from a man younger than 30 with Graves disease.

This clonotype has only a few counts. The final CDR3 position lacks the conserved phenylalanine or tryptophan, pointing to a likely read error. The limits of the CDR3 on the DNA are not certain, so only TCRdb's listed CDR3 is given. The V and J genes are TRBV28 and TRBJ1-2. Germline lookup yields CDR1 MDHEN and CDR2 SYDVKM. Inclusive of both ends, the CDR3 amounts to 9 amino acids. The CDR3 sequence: CASSSNRRS.

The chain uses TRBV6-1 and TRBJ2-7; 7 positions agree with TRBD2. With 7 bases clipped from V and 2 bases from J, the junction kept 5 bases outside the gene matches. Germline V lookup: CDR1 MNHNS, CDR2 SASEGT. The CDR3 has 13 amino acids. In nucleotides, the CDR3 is TGTGCCAGCACCTCCCGGGGGGCCTACGAGCAGTACTTC. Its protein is CASTSRGAYEQYF.

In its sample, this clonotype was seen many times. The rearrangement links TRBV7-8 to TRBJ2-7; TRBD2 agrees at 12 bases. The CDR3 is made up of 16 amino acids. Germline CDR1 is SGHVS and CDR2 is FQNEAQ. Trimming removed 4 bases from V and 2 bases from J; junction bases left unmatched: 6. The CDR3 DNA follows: TGTGCCAGCAGCTCCCGTACTAGCGGGAGGACCTACGAGCAGTACTTC. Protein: CASSSRTSGRTYEQYF.

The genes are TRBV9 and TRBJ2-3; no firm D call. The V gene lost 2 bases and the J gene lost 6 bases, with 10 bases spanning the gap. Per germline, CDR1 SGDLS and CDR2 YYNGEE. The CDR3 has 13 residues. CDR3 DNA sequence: TGTGCCAGCAGCGTTGGTGGCGAGGATACGCAGTATTTT. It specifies CASSVGGEDTQYF.

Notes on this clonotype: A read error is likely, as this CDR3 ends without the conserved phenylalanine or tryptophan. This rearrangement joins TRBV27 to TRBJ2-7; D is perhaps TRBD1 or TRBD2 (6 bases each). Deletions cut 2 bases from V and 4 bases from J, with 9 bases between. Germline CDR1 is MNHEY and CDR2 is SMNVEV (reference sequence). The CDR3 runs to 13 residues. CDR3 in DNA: TGTGCCAGCAGTTTACAGGGGAGGTACGAGCAGTACTCC. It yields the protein CASSLQGRYEQYS.

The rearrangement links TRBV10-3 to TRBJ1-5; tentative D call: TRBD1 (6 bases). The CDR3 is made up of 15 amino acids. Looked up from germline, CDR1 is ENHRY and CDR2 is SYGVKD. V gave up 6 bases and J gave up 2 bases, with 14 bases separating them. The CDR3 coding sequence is TGTGCCATCAGGGGGGGCAATGGCGGCAATCAGCCCCAGCATTTT. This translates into CAIRGGNGGNQPQHF.

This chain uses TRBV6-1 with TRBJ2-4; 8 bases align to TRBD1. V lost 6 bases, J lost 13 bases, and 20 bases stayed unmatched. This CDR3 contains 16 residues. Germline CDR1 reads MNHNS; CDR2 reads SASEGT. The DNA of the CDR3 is TGTGCCAGCAGCCCCCCGGCGACAGGGGAATACAATGAGCAGTACTTC. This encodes CASSPPATGEYNEQYF.

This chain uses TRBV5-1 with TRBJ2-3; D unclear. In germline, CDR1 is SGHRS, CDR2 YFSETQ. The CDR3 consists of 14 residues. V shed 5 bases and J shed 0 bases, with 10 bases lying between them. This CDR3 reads CASRDLTSTDTQYF. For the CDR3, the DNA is TGCGCCAGCAGAGATCTCACTAGCACAGATACGCAGTATTTT.

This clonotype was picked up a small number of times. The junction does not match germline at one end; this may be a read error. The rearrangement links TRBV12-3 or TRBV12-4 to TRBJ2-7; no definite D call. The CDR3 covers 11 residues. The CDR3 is CANSLGVLQYF. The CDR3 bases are TGTGCCAACAGTTTAGGTGTCTTGCAGTACTTC.

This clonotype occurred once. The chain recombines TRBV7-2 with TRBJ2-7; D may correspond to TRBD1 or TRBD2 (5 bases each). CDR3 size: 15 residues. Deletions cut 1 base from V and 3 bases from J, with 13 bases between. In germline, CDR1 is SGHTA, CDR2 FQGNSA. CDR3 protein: CASSLDPGRVYEQYF. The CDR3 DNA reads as TGTGCCAGCAGCTTAGACCCGGGACGAGTCTACGAGCAGTACTTC.

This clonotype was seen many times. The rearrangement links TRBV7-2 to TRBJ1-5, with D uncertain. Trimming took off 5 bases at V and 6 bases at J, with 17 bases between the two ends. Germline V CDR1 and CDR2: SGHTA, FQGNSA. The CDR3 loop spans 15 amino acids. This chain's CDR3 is CASSPGSGLVQPQHF. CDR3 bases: TGTGCCAGCAGCCCCGGGTCGGGCCTGGTTCAGCCCCAGCATTTT.

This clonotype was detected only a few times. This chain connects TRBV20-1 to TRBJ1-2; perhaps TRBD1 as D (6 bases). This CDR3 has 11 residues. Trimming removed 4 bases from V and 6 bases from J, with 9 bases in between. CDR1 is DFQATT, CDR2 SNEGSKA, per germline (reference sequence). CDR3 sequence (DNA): TGCAGTGCTACAGGGGCTCATGGCTACACCTTC. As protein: CSATGAHGYTF.

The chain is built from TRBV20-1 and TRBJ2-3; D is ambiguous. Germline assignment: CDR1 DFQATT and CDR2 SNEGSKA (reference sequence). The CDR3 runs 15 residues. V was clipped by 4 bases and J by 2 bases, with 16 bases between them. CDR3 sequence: CSAIRLERTTDTQYF. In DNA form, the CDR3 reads TGCAGTGCTATCCGGCTAGAACGGACCACAGATACGCAGTATTTT.

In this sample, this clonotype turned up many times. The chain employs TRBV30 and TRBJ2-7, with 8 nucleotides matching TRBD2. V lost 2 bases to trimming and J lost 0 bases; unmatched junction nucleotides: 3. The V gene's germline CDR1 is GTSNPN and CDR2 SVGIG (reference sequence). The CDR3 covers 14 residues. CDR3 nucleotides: TGTGCCTGGAGTAAACTAGCGGACTCCTACGAGCAGTACTTC. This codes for CAWSKLADSYEQYF.

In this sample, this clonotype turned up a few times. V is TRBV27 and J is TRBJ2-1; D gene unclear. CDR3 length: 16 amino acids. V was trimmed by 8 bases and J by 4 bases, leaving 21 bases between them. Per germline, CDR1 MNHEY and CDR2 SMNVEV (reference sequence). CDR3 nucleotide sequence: TGTGCCAGCCAGCCGCCGGGCCATAGAAGGTACAATGAGCAGTTCTTC. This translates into CASQPPGHRRYNEQFF.

The CDR3 reads CASSHEVTGNTIYF. CDR3 coding DNA: TGTGCCAGCAGCCACGAAGTGACTGGAAACACCATATATTTT. The chain joins TRBV3-1 to TRBJ1-3; D not certain. V lost 3 bases, J lost 2 bases, and 8 bases lay in between. The CDR3 is 14 amino acids. The V gene's germline CDR1 is LGHDT and CDR2 YNNKEL (reference sequence).

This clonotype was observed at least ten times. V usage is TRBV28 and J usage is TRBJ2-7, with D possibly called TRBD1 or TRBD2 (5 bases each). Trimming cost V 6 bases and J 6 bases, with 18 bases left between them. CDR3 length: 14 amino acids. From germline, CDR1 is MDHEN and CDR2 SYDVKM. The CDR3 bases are TGTGCCAGCAGCCCGACCCGCCGTGGGGGCGAGCAGTACTTC. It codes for CASSPTRRGGEQYF. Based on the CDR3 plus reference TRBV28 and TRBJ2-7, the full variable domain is DVKVTQSSRYLVKRTGEKVFLECVQDMDHENMFWYRQDPGLGLRLIYFSYDVKMKEKGDIPEGYSVSREKKERFSLILESASTNQTSMYLCASSPTRRGGEQYFGPGTRLTVT.